These 8 T cell receptor beta chains were sequenced from one sample in a study of cytomegalovirus exposure and HLA in healthy donors. The PCR employed 60 Vbeta primers together with 13 Jbeta primers. Measured with immunoSEQ multiplex PCR; TCRdb has only the in-frame clones, and not every one. The table has about 160,000 clones, 84% seen once. Material: PBMCs. These receptors were obtained from a man aged 45-65 years in good health and CMV-seropositive.

The genes are TRBV29-1 and TRBJ1-1, with a possible D match to TRBD1 (5 bases). This CDR3 region has 13 residues. Germline assignment: CDR1 SQVTM and CDR2 ANQGSEA. Trimming took off 1 base at V and 5 bases at J, with 11 bases between the two ends. The CDR3 bases are TGCAGCGTTGAAGCAGGGTCAGGGACTGAAGCTTTCTTT. It encodes CSVEAGSGTEAFF.

In its sample, this clone was seen once. The J gene is TRBJ2-3, the V gene TRBV19; 15 bases agree with TRBD2. Germline-derived CDR1 and CDR2 are LNHDA and SQIVND (reference sequence). The V segment lost 5 bases and the J segment 5 bases; nucleotides outside the gene matches: 8. The CDR3 extends over 17 amino acids. CDR3 coding DNA: TGTGCCAGTAGTCCCGGGACTAGCGGGAGGCTGGGAGATACGCAGTATTTT. Encoded protein: CASSPGTSGRLGDTQYF.

Comments on this clone: Other DNA sequences in the sample encode the same CDR3. The V and J genes are TRBV5-1 and TRBJ2-5, with a possible D match to TRBD1 (6 bases). Germline CDR1 SGHRS, CDR2 YFSETQ. Trimming took off 0 bases at V and 2 bases at J, with 8 bases between the two ends. This CDR3 has 14 residues. The CDR3 loop reads CASSLGGQQETQYF. The CDR3 nucleotides read TGCGCCAGCAGCTTGGGCGGACAGCAAGAGACCCAGTACTTC.

The chain has TRBV19 and TRBJ1-3; D unclear. The ends were cut back, 4 bases at V and 0 bases at J, with 10 bases in the middle. The CDR3 sequence is 15 residues long. The germline CDR1 and CDR2 sequences are LNHDA and SQIVND (reference sequence). CDR3: CASSTSGHSGNTIYF. CDR3 DNA: TGTGCCAGTAGTACGTCGGGTCACTCTGGAAACACCATATATTTT. Filled out from reference TRBV19 and TRBJ1-3, the complete variable domain reads DGGITQSPKYLFRKEGQNVTLSCEQNLNHDAMYWYRQDPGQGLRLIYYSQIVNDFQKGDIAEGYSVSREKKESFPLTVTSAQKNPTAFYLCASSTSGHSGNTIYFGEGSWLTVV.

V and J are TRBV10-2 and TRBJ2-3, with a possible D match to TRBD2 (6 bases). The CDR3 is made up of 16 amino acids. Germline V gene sequence: CDR1 WSHSY, CDR2 SAAADI. Deletions cut 3 bases from V and 6 bases from J, with 19 bases between. The CDR3 bases are TGCGCCAGCAGTGAATGGACTGCGGGGTGGTTGGATACGCAGTATTTT. Its protein is CASSEWTAGWLDTQYF.

The CDR3 reads CASSLETGVGNTIYF. For the CDR3, the DNA is TGCGCCAGCAGCTTGGAAACAGGGGTAGGAAACACCATATATTTT. This chain links TRBV5-1 with TRBJ1-3, with TRBD1 matching 7 bases. The trim removed 0 bases at V and 4 bases at J, leaving 4 bases unmatched. This CDR3 has 15 amino acids. Germline V gives CDR1 SGHRS, CDR2 YFSETQ.

This rearrangement joins TRBV30 to TRBJ1-1; D uncertain. Germline-derived CDR1 and CDR2 are GTSNPN and SVGIG (reference sequence). The V gene lost 2 bases and the J gene lost 1 base, with 8 bases spanning the gap. This CDR3 contains 13 residues. This chain's CDR3 is CAWSWAENTEAFF. The CDR3 nucleotides are TGTGCCTGGAGTTGGGCCGAGAACACTGAAGCTTTCTTT.

The chain has TRBV19 and TRBJ2-2; tentatively, D is TRBD2 (5 bases). This CDR3 comprises 14 residues. Germline assignment: CDR1 LNHDA and CDR2 SQIVND (reference sequence). The ends were cut back, 7 bases at V and 4 bases at J, with 13 bases in the middle. The CDR3 DNA reads as TGTGCCAGTAAGTCGAGGGATCTCACCGGGGAGCTGTTTTTT. Translated, it gives CASKSRDLTGELFF.